This T cell receptor (beta chain) was captured by sequencing in a study of cytomegalovirus exposure and HLA in healthy donors. General study points: In a later analysis, several top co-occurrence clusters appeared linked to parvovirus B19, influenza, CMV and Epstein-Barr virus. Accurate prediction of HLA-A and HLA-B alleles (for most subjects) was reportedly achieved from TCR beta sequences.

CDR1 is SNHLY and CDR2 is FYNNEI in the germline V gene. The CDR3 has 15 amino acids. V gave up 4 bases and J gave up 5 bases; unmatched junction bases: 9. Researchers ran the PCR with 60 Vbeta and 13 Jbeta primers. In the authors' methods: In a later analysis, tens of millions of unique TCR beta chains included roughly 11 million shared by two or more donors. Sequencing was performed with immunoSEQ multiplex PCR; in TCRdb, only in-frame clones are kept and a portion is missing. The V and J calls and clone size were taken over from that table, and D and trimming were inferred from the DNA. The table has 80,000 to 95,000 clones, 55% to 65% seen once. This clone was found a few times. The antigen is unknown.

The receptor comes from a human donor in good health. This sequence joins TRBV2 and TRBJ2-7; 9 positions match TRBD1. The sample was PBMCs. CDR3 sequence (DNA): TGTGCCAGCAGTGGCCGGGACAGGGTAATGGACGAGCAGTACTTC. Amino acid sequence: CASSGRDRVMDEQYF.